One and the same sample provided the 17 T cell receptor beta chains below, sequenced in a study of PD-1 blockade in classical Hodgkin lymphoma. Profiling relied on immunoSEQ multiplex PCR, and the TCRdb table lists in-frame clones only, not all of them. In the table there are 25,000 to 35,000 clones, about 81% of which are singletons. Time point here: cycle 4 day 1 (C4D1), after 6 weeks of nivolumab. Each of the patients experienced relapse following autologous stem cell transplantation, and their brentuximab vedotin exposure differed. Magnetic depletion of unwanted cells isolated CD4+ T cells from thawed PBMCs. The specimen comprised CD4+ T cells from blood, sampled before the fourth cycle of nivolumab. The origin of the receptors is a human donor with classical Hodgkin lymphoma.

V and J are TRBV9 and TRBJ1-2; weak D call: TRBD1 (5 bases). V was trimmed by 4 bases and J by 4 bases, leaving 17 bases between them. Germline V CDR1 and CDR2: SGDLS, YYNGEE. The CDR3 contains 15 residues. The CDR3 nucleotides are TGTGCCAGCAGCTTGCCGGGCTCGGGGGTCTATGGCTACACCTTC. Translated: CASSLPGSGVYGYTF.

The V and J genes are TRBV27 and TRBJ1-6; no reliable D call. V shed 9 bases and J shed 0 bases, with 18 bases lying between them. This CDR3 region has 17 residues. The germline gives CDR1 MNHEY, CDR2 SMNVEV (reference sequence). The CDR3, as DNA: TGTGCCAGTACAAAAAAACTCCTAAGCTCCTATAATTCACCCCTCCACTTT. This encodes CASTKKLLSSYNSPLHF.

The chain carries TRBV7-2 and TRBJ1-5, with D unclear. Germline loops: CDR1 SGHTA, CDR2 FQGNSA. The CDR3 runs 18 residues. Trimming cost V 2 bases and J 1 base, with 18 bases left between them. The CDR3 reads CASSLSPRRDLSNQPQHF. The CDR3 DNA sequence: TGTGCCAGCAGCTTATCCCCCCGCCGAGACTTAAGCAATCAGCCCCAGCATTTT.

This clone was recorded only once. The rearrangement uses TRBV4-2 and TRBJ1-2, with D uncertain. Germline V gene lookup returns CDR1 LGHNA and CDR2 YNFKEQ. The CDR3 is 12 residues long. Trimming cost V 8 bases and J 2 bases, with 9 bases left between them. CDR3 bases: TGTGCCAGCCACCAGGTGAACTATGGCTACACCTTC. Its translation is CASHQVNYGYTF.

The J gene is TRBJ2-7, the V gene TRBV7-2; 11 nucleotides align to TRBD2. This CDR3 has 17 residues. Germline V CDR1 and CDR2: SGHTA, FQGNSA. J was trimmed by 5 bases and V by 3 bases; bases with no gene match: 12. CDR3 amino acids: CASSFLAGGLSFNEQYF. DNA of the CDR3: TGTGCCAGCAGCTTTCTAGCGGGGGGCCTGTCGTTTAACGAGCAGTACTTC.

The chain joins TRBV30 to TRBJ1-2; 7 bases match TRBD1. CDR3 length: 14 amino acids. Germline CDR1 and CDR2: GTSNPN and SVGIG (reference sequence). V shed 3 bases, J shed 8 bases, and the junction held 12 bases outside the gene matches. For the CDR3, the DNA is TGTGCCTGGAGCCCGCCCCAGGGGGGTAGAGGCTACACCTTC. Translating gives CAWSPPQGGRGYTF.

The chain carries TRBV7-2 and TRBJ1-1, with 10 bases that match TRBD1. Germline CDR1 is SGHTA and CDR2 is FQGNSA. Trimming removed 4 bases from V and 4 bases from J; junction bases left unmatched: 6. CDR3 length: 15 residues. The CDR3 here is CASSSRTGGATEAFF. CDR3 DNA: TGTGCCAGCAGCTCGCGGACAGGGGGTGCCACTGAAGCTTTCTTT. Looking up the rest from reference TRBV7-2 and TRBJ1-1 gives the full variable domain: GAGVSQSPSNKVTEKGKDVELRCDPISGHTALYWYRQSLGQGLEFLIYFQGNSAPDKSGLPSDRFSAERTGGSVSTLTIQRTQQEDSAVYLCASSSRTGGATEAFFGQGTRLTVV.

The chain uses TRBV7-3 and TRBJ1-2; D unclear. The CDR3 is made up of 14 amino acids. V was trimmed by 5 bases and J by 6 bases, leaving 16 bases between them. The germline gives CDR1 SGHTA, CDR2 FQGTGA. Here the CDR3 reads CASSPDTWTDGYTF. The CDR3 nucleotides read TGTGCCAGCAGCCCAGACACTTGGACGGATGGCTACACCTTC.

The rearrangement links TRBV30 to TRBJ1-1; possibly TRBD1 for D (6 bases). The CDR3 has 13 residues. Deletions cut 5 bases from V and 3 bases from J, with 13 bases between. CDR1 is GTSNPN and CDR2 is SVGIG in the germline V gene (reference sequence). CDR3 sequence (DNA): TGTGCCTGGGGGAGGGGGGCTGACACTGAAGCTTTCTTT. This codes for CAWGRGADTEAFF.

The CDR3 DNA reads TGTGCCAGCAGCGTAGGTTCTAGCGGGGGCCCCTTTGGAGATACGCAGTATTTT. Translating it yields CASSVGSSGGPFGDTQYF. This chain links TRBV9 with TRBJ2-3; 10 positions match TRBD2. Trimming took 0 bases from V and 5 from J; bases not matched to a gene: 12. From germline, CDR1 is SGDLS and CDR2 YYNGEE. The CDR3 loop spans 18 amino acids.

The genes are TRBV27 and TRBJ1-6, with a weak D call TRBD1 (5 bases). Trimming took 3 bases from V and 6 from J, leaving 18 bases between them. The length of the CDR3 is 17 residues. Germline V lookup: CDR1 MNHEY, CDR2 SMNVEV (reference sequence). The CDR3 DNA is TGTGCCAGCAGTTTCGATCCCCTGACAGCGATTAATTCACCCCTCCACTTT. Translated: CASSFDPLTAINSPLHF.

This clone was seen a single time. The rearrangement links TRBV7-2 to TRBJ1-5, with a weak D call TRBD1 (5 bases). The V gene's germline CDR1 is SGHTA and CDR2 FQGNSA. Trimming took 1 base from V and 7 from J, leaving 17 bases between them. The CDR3 length is 16 residues. The CDR3 sequence: CASSLGSDRKNQPQHF. The CDR3 nucleotides are TGTGCCAGCAGCTTAGGTTCCGACAGAAAAAACCAGCCCCAGCATTTT.

The rearrangement joins TRBV2 to TRBJ2-6; D possibly corresponds to TRBD2 (5 bases). This CDR3 spans 18 amino acids. The V gene lost 7 bases and the J gene lost 0 bases, with 19 bases spanning the gap. The germline gives CDR1 SNHLY, CDR2 FYNNEI. The CDR3 protein is CASIFGIRKSSGANVLTF. In DNA, the CDR3 is TGTGCCAGCATCTTCGGGATCAGGAAAAGCTCTGGGGCCAACGTCCTGACTTTC.

This chain joins TRBV7-2 and TRBJ2-3; no firm D call. The V gene lost 0 bases and the J gene lost 2 bases, with 9 bases spanning the gap. Germline assignment: CDR1 SGHTA and CDR2 FQGNSA. The CDR3 extends over 15 amino acids. The CDR3: CASSLAGGNTDTQYF. The CDR3 nucleotides are TGTGCCAGCAGCTTAGCGGGCGGAAACACAGATACGCAGTATTTT.

The genes are TRBV6-6 and TRBJ2-1; TRBD2 matches 7 bases. Germline loops: CDR1 MNHNY, CDR2 SVGAGI (reference sequence). There are 15 residues in the CDR3. V lost 6 bases, J lost 6 bases, and 11 bases stayed unmatched. The CDR3 loop is CASSHSGGGFNEQFF. The CDR3, as DNA: TGTGCCAGCAGCCATTCTGGGGGGGGGTTCAATGAGCAGTTCTTC.

V usage is TRBV28 and J usage is TRBJ1-2; a possible D gene is TRBD1 (6 bases). Between the trimmed V and J ends, which lost 3 bases and 5 bases, there was a span of 13 bases. CDR1 is MDHEN, CDR2 SYDVKM, per germline. The CDR3 runs 14 residues. In DNA, the CDR3 is TGTGCCAGCAGTTTCGGGGGGGGCCGGTATGGCTACACCTTC. This gives the protein CASSFGGGRYGYTF.

CDR3 protein: CASSRTSGGTGELFF. CDR3 DNA: TGCGCCAGCAGCCGGACTAGCGGGGGAACCGGGGAGCTGTTTTTT. This chain joins TRBV4-3 and TRBJ2-2, with TRBD2 matching 13 bases. Germline CDR1 is LGHNA and CDR2 is YSLEER. The CDR3 loop spans 15 amino acids. V lost 4 bases and J lost 5; bases outside the gene matches: 1.